The present T cell receptor (beta chain) was sequenced within a study of T cell responses to AZD1222 COVID-19 vaccine. Concerning this clone: Its antigen is as yet unknown.

Trimming pared 0 bases from V and 2 bases from J, leaving 11 bases between. The CDR3 contains 15 residues. CDR1 is SGHNT, CDR2 YYREEE, per germline (reference sequence). Profiling relied on immunoSEQ multiplex PCR, and the TCRdb table lists in-frame clones only, not all of them. The repertoire holds fewer than 130,000 clones, with roughly 93% as singletons. Study-wide results and limits: There were mostly white British donors and more females than males, and clonal diversity was possibly underestimated. Dominant CD4 TCR responses targeted spike regions 160-218 and 743-854.

The analysis combined second doses at about 4 or about 12 weeks. The rearrangement links TRBV5-4 to TRBJ1-2, with D possibly being TRBD1 (6 bases). Sample: peripheral blood, taken 28 days after the second AZD1222 dose. This TCR was sampled from an adult who received the AZD1222 COVID-19 vaccine. CDR3: CASSLVGGRNYGYTF. In nucleotides, the CDR3 is TGTGCCAGCAGCTTGGTGGGGGGGCGAAACTATGGCTACACCTTC.